The 19 T cell receptor beta chains below come from one sample, sequenced in a study of patients and donors after allogeneic stem cell transplantation. Each CDR3 protein gets one entry after TCRdb re-called the RT-PCR reads with MiXCR. The table lists about a million distinct CDR3 sequences, under 20% of them singletons. Sequences were obtained from blood, either unsorted or a sorted T cell fraction (not recorded which). These TCRs come from a human donor who was either an allogeneic HSCT recipient or a stem cell or donor lymphocyte infusion donor (not recorded which). It is not recorded whose cells these are; they may come from a transplant donor.

The V gene is TRBV18, the J gene TRBJ2-1, with D possibly TRBD2 on 6 matching bases. CDR1 is KGHSH, CDR2 LQKENI, per germline. Trimming took 6 bases from V and 9 from J, leaving 12 bases between them. This CDR3 region has 12 residues. The CDR3 nucleotides read TGTGCCAGCTCCGCGGAGGGCCGTGAGCAGTTCTTC. Protein sequence: CASSAEGREQFF.

Many counts were recorded for this clonotype. CDR3 in amino acids: CSGDKSTDTQYF. The DNA of the CDR3 is TGCAGTGGGGATAAAAGCACAGATACGCAGTATTTT. This sequence joins TRBV20-1 and TRBJ2-3, with no clear D. The CDR3 has 12 residues. The germline V and J ends were trimmed by 7 bases and 0 bases, with 8 bases remaining between them. Germline lookup yields CDR1 DFQATT and CDR2 SNEGSKA (reference sequence).

DNA for the CDR3: TGTGCCAGCTCACCGGGCAGGGCTTGGCAGCCCCAGCATTTT. This encodes CASSPGRAWQPQHF. This chain links TRBV18 with TRBJ1-5; a weak D match, TRBD1 (5 bases). Germline V gene lookup returns CDR1 KGHSH and CDR2 LQKENI. There are 14 residues in the CDR3. With 3 bases removed from V and 7 bases from J, the gap between germline ends came to 13 bases.

The chain combines TRBV5-1 with TRBJ2-4; TRBD1 matches 12 bases. Germline V gene lookup returns CDR1 SGHRS and CDR2 YFSETQ. V lost 4 bases to trimming and J lost 1 base; unmatched junction nucleotides: 9. The CDR3 length is 18 residues. CDR3 bases: TGCGCCAGCAGCCGACAGGGACAGGGGGCTAAGGCCAAAAACATTCAGTACTTC. Protein sequence: CASSRQGQGAKAKNIQYF.

This clonotype was counted a few times. This chain links TRBV5-6 with TRBJ1-1, with 7 bases that match TRBD1. This CDR3 has 11 amino acids. The V gene's germline CDR1 is SGHDT and CDR2 YYEEEE. Trimming took 4 bases from V and 10 from J; bases not matched to a gene: 4. The chain's CDR3 is CASSRRGPAFF. The CDR3 coding sequence is TGTGCCAGCAGCCGAAGGGGGCCAGCTTTCTTT.

On this clonotype itself: A much larger clone is a single base away; this may be a read error. J is TRBJ1-1 and V is TRBV7-9, with 7 bases identical to TRBD1. The CDR3 totals 14 residues. Losses at the gene ends were 4 bases for V and 3 bases for J; bases not matched to a gene: 5. Looked up from germline, CDR1 is SEHNR and CDR2 is FQNEAQ (reference sequence). The CDR3 bases are TGTGCCAGCAGCTCGACAGGGAGGGACACTGAAGCTTTCTTT. Translation gives CASSSTGRDTEAFF.

The J gene is TRBJ2-3, the V gene TRBV7-9; 8 bases fit TRBD2. There are 15 residues in the CDR3. J lost 2 bases, V lost 4 bases, and 5 bases had no gene match. Looked up from germline, CDR1 is SEHNR and CDR2 is FQNEAQ (reference sequence). The CDR3 DNA sequence: TGTGCCAGCAGCTATCGAGCGGGAGTCACAGATACGCAGTATTTT. This codes for CASSYRAGVTDTQYF.

A word on this clonotype: Its ends do not fully match the called genes, so a read error is possible. This chain connects TRBV6-1 to TRBJ2-5; no firm D call. The CDR3 consists of 16 residues. Germline CDR1 reads MNHNS; CDR2 reads SASEGT. The CDR3 DNA reads as TGTCCCAGCAGTGAAGGTACGGCCTACCCAAGGGAGACCCAGTACTTC. This translates into CPSSEGTAYPRETQYF.

The chain combines TRBV4-3 with TRBJ2-3; no reliable D call. Germline loops: CDR1 LGHNA, CDR2 YSLEER. Trimming cost V 0 bases and J 6 bases, with 7 bases left between them. The CDR3 spans 13 residues. CDR3 sequence reads: CASSQDTRDTQYF. In DNA, the CDR3 is TGCGCCAGCAGCCAAGACACAAGGGATACGCAGTATTTT.

V gene TRBV5-5 combines with J gene TRBJ1-5; maybe TRBD1 (6 bases). The CDR3 is 14 residues long. V lost 4 bases, J lost 3 bases, and 11 bases lay in between. Germline CDR1 and CDR2: SGHKS and YYEKEE (reference sequence). CDR3 nucleotide sequence: TGTGCCAGCAGCGCTACAGGGCCCAATCAGCCCCAGCATTTT. It encodes CASSATGPNQPQHF.

This clonotype was recorded a few times. The chain is built from TRBV20-1 and TRBJ2-1, with 10 bases that match TRBD2. The CDR3 has 12 residues. The germline V gene encodes CDR1 DFQATT and CDR2 SNEGSKA (reference sequence). Here the CDR3 reads CSFSGRIDEQFF. Here the CDR3 DNA reads TGCAGCTTTAGCGGGAGGATCGATGAGCAGTTCTTC.

DNA of the CDR3: TGTGCCAGCAGCCTCGACAGGTATCCCACCGGGGAGCTGTTTTTT. Translation gives CASSLDRYPTGELFF. This chain uses TRBV5-6 with TRBJ2-2; perhaps TRBD1 as D (6 bases). The CDR3 totals 15 residues. V was pared by 4 bases and J by 4 bases, with 14 bases between. Germline V gene data show CDR1 as SGHDT and CDR2 as YYEEEE.

CDR3 residues: CASSPGGMATNEKLFF. In nucleotides, the CDR3 is TGTGCCAGCAGCCCCGGGGGGATGGCAACTAATGAAAAACTGTTTTTT. This chain uses TRBV7-9 with TRBJ1-4, with D possibly matching TRBD1 (5 bases). The CDR3 extends over 16 amino acids. V was cut by 5 bases and J by 0 bases, with 13 bases left in between. In germline, CDR1 is SEHNR, CDR2 FQNEAQ (reference sequence).

At least ten counts were recorded for this clonotype. The junction differs from germline at one of its ends, possibly a read error. The chain recombines TRBV7-7 with TRBJ2-5; unclear D gene. CDR3 length equals 13 residues. Germline V lookup: CDR1 SSHAT, CDR2 FNYEAQ (reference sequence). The CDR3 region has the DNA TGTGCTAGCAGCAGAAGCCTCCAAGAGACCCAGTACTTC. Protein: CASSRSLQETQYF.

The V and J genes are TRBV11-2 and TRBJ1-1; 10 bases match TRBD1. The CDR3 contains 19 residues. Germline-derived CDR1 and CDR2 are SGHAT and FQNNGV. V shed 5 bases, J shed 1 base, and the junction held 16 bases outside the gene matches. The CDR3 bases are TGTGCCAGCAGCAGTTTTCGCTGGGGGACAGGGGTATGGAACACTGAAGCTTTCTTT. Translation gives CASSSFRWGTGVWNTEAFF. The full variable domain, with the rest looked up from reference TRBV11-2 and TRBJ1-1, is EAGVAQSPRYKIIEKRQSVAFWCNPISGHATLYWYQQILGQGPKLLIQFQNNGVVDDSQLPKDRFSAERLKGVDSTLKIQPAKLEDSAVYLCASSSFRWGTGVWNTEAFFGQGTRLTVV.

The V gene is TRBV21-1, the J gene TRBJ2-7; the listed D gene, TRBD1, was not tested against the DNA. TRBV21-1 is a listed pseudogene. The CDR3 totals 17 residues. CDR3 sequence reads: CASSTHHRDPNSYEQYF. Here the CDR3 DNA reads TGTGCCAGCAGCACGCACCACCGGGACCCTAACTCCTACGAGCAGTACTTC.

This clonotype turned up a few times. The chain carries TRBV7-3 and TRBJ2-1; the D gene is possibly TRBD2 (7 bases). Germline V gene lookup returns CDR1 SGHTA and CDR2 FQGTGA. With 5 bases removed from V and 16 bases from J, the gap between germline ends came to 18 bases. The CDR3 totals 12 residues. The DNA of the CDR3 is TGTGCCAGCAGCCTACATCGGGGGGCGGTATTCTTC. Translation: CASSLHRGAVFF.

This clonotype was observed a few times. V and J are TRBV4-2 and TRBJ2-2; the match to TRBD2 covers 9 bases. This CDR3 region has 18 residues. Germline CDR1 and CDR2: LGHNA and YNFKEQ. Trimming cost V 0 bases and J 5 bases; bases outside gene matches: 10. The CDR3 nucleotides read TGTGCCAGCAGCCAAGATGAGGAAGCGGGAGGAGGGACCGGGGAGCTGTTTTTT. Residues: CASSQDEEAGGGTGELFF.

This clonotype was observed a few times. J is TRBJ1-1 and V is TRBV27; possibly TRBD1 for D (6 bases). In germline, CDR1 is MNHEY, CDR2 SMNVEV (reference sequence). V shed 7 bases and J shed 4 bases, with 19 bases lying between them. The CDR3 contains 15 residues. The CDR3 here is CASIGMAGAGTEAFF. The CDR3 bases are TGTGCCAGCATCGGGATGGCGGGGGCGGGCACTGAAGCTTTCTTT.